This T cell receptor (beta chain) stems from a study of T-cell memory formation after mild COVID-19. At the level of the study: For the most part, TCR clusters were specific to one donor. General observations from the study: Memory cells collected pre-infection included some clones that later responded, suggesting cross-reactive memory joined.

TCR alpha and TCR beta cDNA libraries carrying sample barcodes and UMIs came from 5'RACE with constant-segment primers. TCRdb ran MiXCR on the 5' RACE reads and lists one entry per CDR3 protein. The sample gives approximately 260,000 distinct CDR3 sequences, approximately 15% of which show up once; 22% is in the top ten. Points on this clonotype: Its antigen is undetermined.

The J segment lost 3 bases and the V segment lost 5 bases, leaving 5 bases of the junction unmatched. This CDR3 is built from 14 residues. Germline V gene sequence: CDR1 SEHNR, CDR2 FQNEAQ (reference sequence). This TCR was sampled from a man younger than 35 who had mild COVID-19 (a few samples of this study predate the infection). Cell type and time point are not known. The specimen sequenced was PBMCs or a T cell subset sorted from them (not recorded which). The V gene is TRBV7-9, the J gene TRBJ2-7, with 9 bases matching TRBD1. The chain's CDR3 is CASSPGTGNYEQYV. For the CDR3, the DNA is TGTGCCAGCAGCCCTGGGACAGGGAACTACGAGCAGTACGTC.